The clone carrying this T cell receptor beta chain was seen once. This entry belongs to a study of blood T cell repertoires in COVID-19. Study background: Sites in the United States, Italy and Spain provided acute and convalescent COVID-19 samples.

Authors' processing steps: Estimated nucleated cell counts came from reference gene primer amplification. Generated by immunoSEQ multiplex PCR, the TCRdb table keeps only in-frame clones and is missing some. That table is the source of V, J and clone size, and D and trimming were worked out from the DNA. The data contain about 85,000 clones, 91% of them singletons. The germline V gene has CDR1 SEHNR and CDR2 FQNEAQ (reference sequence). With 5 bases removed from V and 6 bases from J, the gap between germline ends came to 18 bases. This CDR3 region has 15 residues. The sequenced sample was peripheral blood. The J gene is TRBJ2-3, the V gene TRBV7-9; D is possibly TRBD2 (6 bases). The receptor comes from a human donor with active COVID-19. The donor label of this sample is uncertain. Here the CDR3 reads CASSQQTAGWDTQYF. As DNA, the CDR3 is TGTGCCAGCAGCCAGCAAACCGCGGGATGGGATACGCAGTATTTT.